This TCR beta chain was retrieved from a study of T cells in Graves' hyperthyroidism and ophthalmopathy. Study findings and constraints: In the analysis, a 13 V-J model separated ophthalmopathy from stable hyperthyroidism.

Germline V gene data show CDR1 as SNHLY and CDR2 as FYNNEI. The V and J ends lost 6 bases and 4 bases, in that order; junction bases with no gene match: 10. The CDR3 runs 16 residues. The study enrolled patients aged 18 to 65 with newly diagnosed hyperthyroidism of under 2 months' duration. With regard to this clonotype: Antigen unknown.

The source material, RNA transcripts, was used to amplify TCR beta CDR3 regions. A set of HTBI primers served as the primers for a first-round RT-PCR of the TCR CDR3. Each CDR3 protein is one row after TCRdb ran MiXCR on the multiplex PCR reads. The sample gives just over 550,000 distinct CDR3 sequences, roughly 46% of which show up once; approximately 8.2% is in the top ten. The chain employs TRBV2 and TRBJ1-2; 11 nucleotides align to TRBD1. This clonotype was obtained from a woman between 18 and 29 years old with Graves' hyperthyroidism. Sequencing was performed on peripheral blood or thyroid tissue (not recorded which). The CDR3 loop reads CASSLTPGQGVYGYTF. The CDR3 nucleotides are TGTGCCAGCAGCTTAACCCCGGGACAGGGGGTCTATGGCTACACCTTC.